This entry lists 6 T cell receptor beta chains sequenced from one sample in a study of T cells after yellow fever vaccination. TCRdb re-derived calls from the 5' RACE reads in MiXCR, one entry per CDR3 protein. The table lists 350,000 to 450,000 distinct CDR3 sequences, around 20% of them singletons. Sequences were derived from PBMCs, sampled before the yellow fever booster vaccination. The receptors were gathered from a man between 18 and 35 years old who received the YFV17D yellow fever vaccine.

The chain couples TRBV2 to TRBJ1-3, with D unresolved. Germline V gene lookup returns CDR1 SNHLY and CDR2 FYNNEI. Deletions cut 7 bases from V and 3 bases from J, with 19 bases between. The CDR3 runs 16 residues. CDR3 DNA sequence: TGTGCCAGCAACGGAGGACGATCTTCGTATGGAAACACCATATATTTT. It codes for CASNGGRSSYGNTIYF.

V usage is TRBV10-2 and J usage is TRBJ2-7, with 11 bases identical to TRBD2. Germline V gene data show CDR1 as WSHSY and CDR2 as SAAADI. This CDR3 is 15 amino acids long. J was trimmed by 2 bases and V by 4 bases; bases with no gene match: 4. CDR3 DNA sequence: TGCGCCAGCAGTGGACTAGCGGGAAGAACCTACGAGCAGTACTTC. This gives the protein CASSGLAGRTYEQYF.

The chain recombines TRBV27 with TRBJ2-7, with a weak D call TRBD1 (6 bases). Germline V lookup: CDR1 MNHEY, CDR2 SMNVEV (reference sequence). Deletions cut 6 bases from V and 6 bases from J, with 12 bases between. This CDR3 spans 12 amino acids. CDR3 coding DNA: TGTGCCAGCAGCCCAACAGGGATCGAGCAGTACGTC. Its protein is CASSPTGIEQYV.

CDR3 loop: CASGTSSGVGWNEQYV. The CDR3 nucleotides are TGTGCCAGCGGAACGTCTAGCGGGGTGGGTTGGAACGAGCAGTACGTC. The chain couples TRBV2 to TRBJ2-7; 9 nucleotides align to TRBD2. The junction had 16 bases not matched to a gene; V was cut back by 8 bases and J by 5 bases. CDR1 is SNHLY and CDR2 is FYNNEI in the germline V gene. The CDR3 is made up of 16 amino acids.

This clonotype was counted a few times. The chain couples TRBV7-3 to TRBJ2-1, with 10 bases fitting TRBD2. This CDR3 is 16 amino acids long. The V gene end was trimmed by 1 base and the J gene end by 7 bases; junction bases not matched to a gene: 7. Germline V CDR1 and CDR2: SGHTA, FQGTGA. The CDR3 nucleotides read TGTGCCAGCAGCTTAAAGAGCGGGGGGGCCGTTAATGAGCAGTTCTTC. Translating gives CASSLKSGGAVNEQFF.

The CDR3 sequence: CSARDPSALGKTDTQYF. DNA for the CDR3: TGCAGTGCTAGAGATCCATCTGCGTTGGGCAAAACAGATACGCAGTATTTT. The V call is TRBV20-1, the J call TRBJ2-3; D is uncertain. V lost 0 bases and J 3 bases, leaving 19 bases between the germline ends. CDR3 length equals 17 residues. The germline V gene has CDR1 DFQATT and CDR2 SNEGSKA (reference sequence).